This T cell receptor beta chain stems from a study of blood T cells in healthy people across ages. Study-wide findings and caveats: The diversity estimates, figures obtained from one million T cells, were considered underestimates. Donor CMV status was unknown, possibly confounding expanded clonotype changes.

This clonotype was counted at least ten times. Its specificity is not known. Alongside a J-beta primer mix, a sample-barcoded 5' primer served in a second PCR lasting about 7 to 12 cycles. Each CDR3 protein gets one entry after TCRdb re-called the 5' RACE reads with MiXCR. The profile shows 650,000 to 800,000 distinct CDR3 sequences, under 55% of them singletons. Donors were systemically healthy Caucasian individuals from Russia aged about 6 to 100 years. CDR1 LGHDT and CDR2 YNNKEL come from the germline V gene (reference sequence). This CDR3 comprises 14 residues. Trimming pared 0 bases from V and 3 bases from J, leaving 6 bases between.

The rearrangement uses TRBV3-1 and TRBJ2-1; D remains ambiguous. The material sequenced was blood. The TCR comes from a man aged 55 to 70 in good health. Here the CDR3 DNA reads TGTGCCAGCAGCCAAGAACTTGACTACAATGAGCAGTTCTTC. Its protein product is CASSQELDYNEQFF.